This T cell receptor beta chain was captured by sequencing in a study of T cell changes during pregnancy in multiple sclerosis. V lost 2 bases to trimming and J lost 4 bases; unmatched junction nucleotides: 7. Germline V gene sequence: CDR1 SGHTA, CDR2 FQGNSA. CDR3 length equals 15 residues. Clones were read by immunoSEQ multiplex PCR, and TCRdb kept only the in-frame ones, dropping some. This table holds approximately 60,000 clones, roughly 90% found once. This sequence originates from a female donor in good health, enrolled as a control in a pregnancy study. Sequencing was performed on peripheral blood, taken in the second trimester of pregnancy. The gene calls are TRBV7-2 and TRBJ2-7; 8 bases map to TRBD1. The CDR3 sequence is CASSLLAGGTYEQYF. CDR3 in DNA: TGTGCCAGCAGCTTATTGGCAGGGGGCACTTACGAGCAGTACTTC.